The 21 T cell receptor beta chains below all came from one sample that was sequenced in a study of beta chain features in type 1 diabetes. All of the isolated RNA was reverse transcribed, so expressed TCRB transcripts were sequenced. The repertoire was sequenced with immunoSEQ multiplex PCR; TCRdb's copy has only in-frame clones and lacks some. The sample includes under 850,000 clones, around an eighth of them seen just once. The antigens for these receptors are not known. Notes on the study in general: A moderate, significant TCRB CDR3 shortening appeared in type 1 diabetes across four CD4+ subsets.

What was sequenced was naive CD4+ T cells from blood. Every receptor here comes from a man aged 18-30 years with type 1 diabetes.

The table lists this clone with a few counts. The V and J genes are TRBV4-1 and TRBJ2-7; TRBD1 aligns across 7 bases. CDR1 MGHRA and CDR2 YSYEKL come from the germline V gene. The CDR3 covers 16 residues. With 0 bases clipped from V and 0 bases from J, the junction kept 5 bases outside the gene matches. In DNA form, the CDR3 reads TGCGCCAGCAGCCAAGACACAGGGGACAGCTCCTACGAGCAGTACTTC. It encodes CASSQDTGDSSYEQYF.

The rearrangement links TRBV7-6 to TRBJ2-2, with D maybe TRBD1 (6 bases). V lost 4 bases, J lost 1 base, and 10 bases lay in between. CDR1 and CDR2 (germline): SGHVS, FNYEAQ. CDR3 size: 15 residues. The CDR3 is CASSSTGKNTGELFF. The DNA of the CDR3 is TGTGCCAGCAGCTCTACAGGGAAGAACACCGGGGAGCTGTTTTTT.

This clone was seen more than once but under ten times. The chain couples TRBV5-1 to TRBJ2-3; D is uncertain. The germline V gene has CDR1 SGHRS and CDR2 YFSETQ. The CDR3 runs 17 residues. Trimming removed 4 bases at V and 2 bases at J, with 20 bases between. The CDR3 sequence is CASSHQTPSDPTDTQYF. The CDR3 DNA follows: TGCGCCAGCAGCCACCAAACACCGAGCGACCCCACAGATACGCAGTATTTT.

This clone was observed a few times. V gene TRBV6-4 combines with J gene TRBJ2-3; TRBD1 agrees at 8 bases. Germline CDR1 and CDR2: MRHNA and SNTAGT. V lost 0 bases and J lost 6; bases outside the gene matches: 5. This CDR3 has 15 residues. CDR3 sequence (DNA): TGTGCCAGCAGTGACTCGCCAGGGGGCCACGATACGCAGTATTTT. It translates to CASSDSPGGHDTQYF.

The table lists this clone with a few counts. J is TRBJ2-3 and V is TRBV30; D is possibly TRBD2 (8 bases). Trimming pared 6 bases from V and 6 bases from J, leaving 16 bases between. Germline CDR1 is GTSNPN and CDR2 is SVGIG (reference sequence). The CDR3 is made up of 13 amino acids. The CDR3 loop reads CACGRGRGDTQYF. The CDR3 DNA follows: TGTGCCTGCGGGAGGGGGCGAGGGGATACGCAGTATTTT.

This clone was seen only a few times. V and J are TRBV4-1 and TRBJ1-5, with D perhaps matching TRBD1 (6 bases). The CDR3 runs 16 residues. Germline V CDR1 and CDR2: MGHRA, YSYEKL. Deletions cut 1 base from V and 7 bases from J, with 17 bases between. The CDR3 DNA reads TGCGCCAGCAGCCAAGTTCGGGGGGCTCAGGGACAGCCCCAGCATTTT. Translated: CASSQVRGAQGQPQHF.

The CDR3 DNA reads TGCGCCAGCAGCCTGCAGGGACAGGGGCCGAATGAAAAACTGTTTTTT. Translated: CASSLQGQGPNEKLFF. The chain links TRBV4-1 to TRBJ1-4; TRBD1 aligns across 10 bases. Germline V gene lookup returns CDR1 MGHRA and CDR2 YSYEKL. Trimming cost V 4 bases and J 5 bases; bases outside gene matches: 7. The CDR3 runs 16 residues.

This clone was seen more than once but under ten times. The CDR3 DNA follows: TGCGCCAGCAGCCCATACAGAGCAACTAATGAAAAACTGTTTTTT. Translation gives CASSPYRATNEKLFF. V usage is TRBV4-1 and J usage is TRBJ1-4; D unclear. The germline V gene encodes CDR1 MGHRA and CDR2 YSYEKL. The CDR3 has 15 residues. The V gene lost 4 bases and the J gene lost 0 bases, with 9 bases spanning the gap.

The V and J genes are TRBV7-9 and TRBJ2-7; D is possibly TRBD1 (6 bases). CDR1 and CDR2 from the germline V gene are SEHNR and FQNEAQ (reference sequence). V shed 11 bases and J shed 0 bases, with 14 bases lying between them. The CDR3 loop spans 13 amino acids. CDR3 DNA: TGTGCCGGTATCCGGGACAACTCCTACGAGCAGTACTTC. Translated: CAGIRDNSYEQYF.

The chain carries TRBV5-1 and TRBJ1-4, with a possible D match to TRBD1 (6 bases). Germline loops: CDR1 SGHRS, CDR2 YFSETQ. CDR3 length: 14 amino acids. The ends were cut back, 9 bases at V and 3 bases at J, with 15 bases in the middle. DNA for the CDR3: TGCGCCACACGTTTTGGGGGCCCTAATGAAAAACTGTTTTTT. This sequence encodes CATRFGGPNEKLFF.

This clone came up a few times. This chain links TRBV28 with TRBJ1-1; no clear D. V was clipped by 3 bases and J by 6 bases, with 5 bases between them. From germline, CDR1 is MDHEN and CDR2 SYDVKM. This CDR3 has 11 residues. CDR3 region: CASSFRSEAFF. Here the CDR3 DNA reads TGTGCCAGCAGTTTTCGGTCTGAAGCTTTCTTT. Full variable domain (missing parts from reference TRBV28 and TRBJ1-1): DVKVTQSSRYLVKRTGEKVFLECVQDMDHENMFWYRQDPGLGLRLIYFSYDVKMKEKGDIPEGYSVSREKKERFSLILESASTNQTSMYLCASSFRSEAFFGQGTRLTVV.

This chain joins TRBV10-3 and TRBJ2-5, with TRBD2 matching 7 bases. The V and J ends lost 6 bases and 4 bases, in that order; junction bases with no gene match: 5. CDR3 length: 13 amino acids. Germline V CDR1 and CDR2: ENHRY, SYGVKD. The CDR3 reads CAIRERGAETQYF. CDR3 nucleotide sequence: TGTGCCATCAGAGAGCGGGGTGCAGAGACCCAGTACTTC.

As for this clone: The same CDR3 can be traced to other DNA sequences in this sample. The gene calls are TRBV29-1 and TRBJ1-6; tentatively, D is TRBD1 (5 bases). Germline CDR1 and CDR2: SQVTM and ANQGSEA. V was trimmed by 6 bases and J by 4 bases, leaving 13 bases between them. This CDR3 is built from 14 residues. Here the CDR3 DNA reads TGCAGCGTCAGGTTGGGGCTTTATAATTCACCCCTCCACTTT. It codes for CSVRLGLYNSPLHF. The full variable domain, its missing parts supplied by reference TRBV29-1 and TRBJ1-6, is SAVISQKPSRDICQRGTSLTIQCQVDSQVTMMFWYRQQPGQSLTLIATANQGSEATYESGFVIDKFPISRPNLTFSTLTVSNMSPEDSSIYLCSVRLGLYNSPLHFGNGTRLTVT.

This clone was counted a few times. The V gene is TRBV2, the J gene TRBJ2-1; 8 bases line up with TRBD1. This CDR3 is built from 14 residues. The V gene's germline CDR1 is SNHLY and CDR2 FYNNEI. V dropped 9 bases and J dropped 5; count of bases not matched to a gene: 9. CDR3 sequence (DNA): TGTGCCAGTTCTGACAGGGGATGGAACAATGAGCAGTTCTTC. Its translation: CASSDRGWNNEQFF.

Concerning this clone itself: At the DNA level, this CDR3 is encoded by other sequences in the same sample as well. V and J are TRBV18 and TRBJ1-1; no reliable D call. This CDR3 spans 13 amino acids. Germline V lookup: CDR1 KGHSH, CDR2 LQKENI. Between the trimmed V and J ends, which lost 2 bases and 0 bases, there was a span of 4 bases. The chain's CDR3 is CASSPGMNTEAFF. CDR3 DNA sequence: TGTGCCAGCTCACCAGGAATGAACACTGAAGCTTTCTTT.

V and J are TRBV7-2 and TRBJ1-2; TRBD1 agrees at 7 bases. Germline V gives CDR1 SGHTA, CDR2 FQGNSA. The CDR3 totals 16 residues. Trimming removed 1 base from V and 0 bases from J; junction bases left unmatched: 5. CDR3 protein: CASSLVTGTANYGYTF. Here the CDR3 DNA reads TGTGCCAGCAGCTTAGTGACAGGGACCGCTAACTATGGCTACACCTTC.

This clone was found a few times. The gene calls are TRBV28 and TRBJ1-1; 8 bases align to TRBD1. The V gene's germline CDR1 is MDHEN and CDR2 SYDVKM. The CDR3 covers 14 residues. With 3 bases clipped from V and 3 bases from J, the junction kept 3 bases outside the gene matches. This CDR3 is CASSLSTGDTEAFF. As DNA, the CDR3 is TGTGCCAGCAGTTTGTCGACAGGGGACACTGAAGCTTTCTTT.

J is TRBJ2-3 and V is TRBV5-1; D unresolved. V was shortened by 5 bases and J by 1 base, with 8 bases between the two germline ends. The CDR3 consists of 13 residues. Germline V gene data show CDR1 as SGHRS and CDR2 as YFSETQ. The chain's CDR3 is CASRQSGTDTQYF. The CDR3 nucleotides are TGCGCCAGCAGACAGTCAGGCACAGATACGCAGTATTTT.

This chain links TRBV9 with TRBJ2-5; D call uncertain. The CDR3 loop spans 15 amino acids. The V end was cut by 4 bases, the J end by 2 bases, with 15 bases between. Looked up from germline, CDR1 is SGDLS and CDR2 is YYNGEE. Here the CDR3 DNA reads TGTGCCAGCAGCTTAGCCCAAGGGTCGCAAGAGACCCAGTACTTC. Encoded protein: CASSLAQGSQETQYF.

The rearrangement uses TRBV6-5 and TRBJ1-2; D is uncertain. Trimming removed 5 bases from V and 8 bases from J, with 15 bases in between. Germline V lookup: CDR1 MNHEY, CDR2 SVGAGI. The CDR3 is made up of 13 amino acids. CDR3 sequence reads: CASSLRTAMGYTF. CDR3 DNA: TGTGCCAGCAGTCTGCGGACGGCTATGGGCTACACCTTC.

The chain couples TRBV6-5 to TRBJ1-1; 7 positions match TRBD1. This CDR3 is 14 amino acids long. The V gene's germline CDR1 is MNHEY and CDR2 SVGAGI. Losses at the gene ends were 6 bases for V and 6 bases for J; bases not matched to a gene: 10. The CDR3 here is CASRQTGRGPEAFF. The CDR3 region has the DNA TGTGCCAGCAGGCAGACAGGGAGGGGCCCTGAAGCTTTCTTT.